Below are 4 T cell receptor beta chains sequenced from a single sample in a study of relationships among human T cell subsets (dated by TCRdb to about 2010). Starting from positively selected CD4+ cells, anti-CD25 beads were used to select CD4+CD25+ regulatory T cells. Library creation used multiplex PCR. The run used a 454 GS FLX. Semiquantitative ARM-PCR was used to amplify the TCR alpha and beta CDR3 regions from mRNA. In ARM-PCR, tagged nested gene-specific primers were used first, and communal superprimers then performed exponential amplification. In TCRdb, the public reads were trimmed at Q25 with fastp and aligned with MiXCR, with productive beta chains retained. CDR3 protein duplicates are merged, each entry listing the most common genes and DNA. In this sample the table shows about 14,000 distinct CDR3 sequences, 50% to 75% of which occur a single time. Jointly, the top ten make up roughly 2% of the sample.

Material for sequencing was Tregs sorted from blood. These receptors all stem from a middle-aged man in good health.

CDR3: CASSQDSAFKPMNTEAFF. CDR3 DNA: TGTGCCAGCAGCCAAGATAGTGCCTTCAAGCCAATGAACACTGAAGCTTTCTTT. The chain recombines TRBV4-2 with TRBJ1-1; D uncertain. This CDR3 is built from 18 residues. Per the germline V gene, CDR1 is LGHNA and CDR2 is YNFKEQ. Trimming removed 0 bases from V and 0 bases from J, with 17 bases in between.

The chain uses TRBV6-2 or TRBV6-3 and TRBJ2-7; 14 bases line up with TRBD2. Germline-derived CDR1 and CDR2 are MNHEY and SVGEGT. The V and J ends lost 0 bases and 5 bases, in that order; junction bases with no gene match: 6. This CDR3 has 17 residues. DNA of the CDR3: TGTGCCAGCAGTTACTCGAAGGGACTAGCGGGAGTACACGAGCAGTACTTC. As protein: CASSYSKGLAGVHEQYF.

The J gene is TRBJ2-3, the V gene TRBV11-2; TRBD2 might be the D (5 bases). Germline CDR1 is SGHAT and CDR2 is FQNNGV. The CDR3 loop spans 19 amino acids. The ends were cut back, 1 base at V and 0 bases at J, with 20 bases in the middle. The CDR3: CASSLGTPWEKTSTDTQYF. The CDR3 region has the DNA TGTGCCAGCAGCTTAGGGACTCCCTGGGAAAAAACTAGCACAGATACGCAGTATTTT.

This clonotype was observed a single time. The chain combines TRBV27 with TRBJ2-1; 9 nucleotides match TRBD2. The CDR3 covers 16 residues. V shed 1 base and J 6 bases; nucleotides not matched to a gene: 7. The germline CDR1 and CDR2 sequences are MNHEY and SMNVEV (reference sequence). The CDR3 protein is CASSLWRGRDCNEQFF. CDR3 sequence (DNA): TGTGCCAGCAGTTTATGGCGCGGGAGGGACTGCAATGAGCAGTTCTTC.